A selection of T cell receptor beta chains follows, all from one sample in a study of blood T cell repertoires in COVID-19. Sequenced by immunoSEQ multiplex PCR; TCRdb stores in-frame clones only, minus some. The repertoire includes hundreds of thousands of clones, 82% of them detected once, and less than 4% sits in the top ten. The specimen was peripheral blood. These receptors were collected from a woman over 75 with acute or convalescent COVID-19. CDR3s include the opening cysteine and the closing phenylalanine or tryptophan. Each record gives: J gene, V gene, clone size, D gene, CDR3 protein, CDR3 DNA. D genes are given only for firm matches. Only part of the rows carry a size: once, few, many, or a class if the clone is expanded.

J gene: TRBJ2-7; V gene: TRBV29-1; clone size: once; D gene: TRBD1; CDR3 protein: CSVLWLKPGQGLYEQYF; CDR3 DNA: TGCAGCGTGCTATGGCTCAAGCCGGGACAGGGGCTCTACGAGCAGTACTTC
J gene: TRBJ1-1; V gene: TRBV6-6; clone size: .; D gene: .; CDR3 protein: CASSYGGISEAFF; CDR3 DNA: TGTGCCAGCAGTTACGGGGGGATCTCTGAAGCTTTCTTT
J gene: TRBJ1-1; V gene: TRBV19; clone size: .; D gene: .; CDR3 protein: CASSATGGNTEAFF; CDR3 DNA: TGTGCCAGTAGTGCGACAGGAGGGAACACTGAAGCTTTCTTT
J gene: TRBJ1-5; V gene: TRBV12-3/TRBV12-4; clone size: .; D gene: .; CDR3 protein: CASRTTGPQHF; CDR3 DNA: TGTGCCAGCAGGACGACGGGGCCCCAGCATTTT
J gene: TRBJ1-2; V gene: TRBV9; clone size: .; D gene: .; CDR3 protein: CASSLGGDYGYTF; CDR3 DNA: TGTGCCAGCAGCCTCGGCGGAGACTATGGCTACACCTTC
J gene: TRBJ1-5; V gene: TRBV19; clone size: .; D gene: TRBD1; CDR3 protein: CASSIRPGTGDTQPQHF; CDR3 DNA: TGTGCCAGTAGTATACGTCCCGGGACAGGGGACACTCAGCCCCAGCATTTT
J gene: TRBJ1-1; V gene: TRBV11-1; clone size: .; D gene: .; CDR3 protein: CASSPLTGRMNTEAFF; CDR3 DNA: TGTGCCAGCAGCCCATTGACAGGTCGAATGAACACTGAAGCTTTCTTT
J gene: TRBJ1-5; V gene: TRBV7-3; clone size: .; D gene: .; CDR3 protein: CASAQGSNQPQHF; CDR3 DNA: TGTGCCAGCGCTCAGGGGAGCAATCAGCCCCAGCATTTT
J gene: TRBJ2-7; V gene: TRBV5-1; clone size: .; D gene: .; CDR3 protein: CASSFDGSRYEQYF; CDR3 DNA: TGCGCCAGCAGCTTTGACGGTAGCCGTTACGAGCAGTACTTC
J gene: TRBJ2-1; V gene: TRBV19; clone size: .; D gene: TRBD1; CDR3 protein: CASIDRTGRGNEQFF; CDR3 DNA: TGTGCCAGTATCGATCGGACAGGGAGAGGCAATGAGCAGTTCTTC
J gene: TRBJ1-2; V gene: TRBV7-8; clone size: .; D gene: TRBD1; CDR3 protein: CASSQGQGFYGYTF; CDR3 DNA: TGTGCCAGCAGCCAAGGACAGGGCTTCTATGGCTACACCTTC
J gene: TRBJ2-6; V gene: TRBV6-2/TRBV6-3; clone size: .; D gene: TRBD1; CDR3 protein: CASSPGQGFAGANVLTF; CDR3 DNA: TGTGCCAGCAGTCCCGGACAGGGATTTGCTGGGGCCAACGTCCTGACTTTC
J gene: TRBJ2-6; V gene: TRBV2; clone size: .; D gene: .; CDR3 protein: CASRGGVDPSGANVLTF; CDR3 DNA: TGTGCCAGCAGGGGGGGTGTTGACCCCTCTGGGGCCAACGTCCTGACTTTC
J gene: TRBJ2-5; V gene: TRBV10-3; clone size: .; D gene: TRBD2; CDR3 protein: CAISSSGGAVETQYF; CDR3 DNA: TGTGCCATCAGCTCAAGCGGGGGGGCGGTAGAGACCCAGTACTTC